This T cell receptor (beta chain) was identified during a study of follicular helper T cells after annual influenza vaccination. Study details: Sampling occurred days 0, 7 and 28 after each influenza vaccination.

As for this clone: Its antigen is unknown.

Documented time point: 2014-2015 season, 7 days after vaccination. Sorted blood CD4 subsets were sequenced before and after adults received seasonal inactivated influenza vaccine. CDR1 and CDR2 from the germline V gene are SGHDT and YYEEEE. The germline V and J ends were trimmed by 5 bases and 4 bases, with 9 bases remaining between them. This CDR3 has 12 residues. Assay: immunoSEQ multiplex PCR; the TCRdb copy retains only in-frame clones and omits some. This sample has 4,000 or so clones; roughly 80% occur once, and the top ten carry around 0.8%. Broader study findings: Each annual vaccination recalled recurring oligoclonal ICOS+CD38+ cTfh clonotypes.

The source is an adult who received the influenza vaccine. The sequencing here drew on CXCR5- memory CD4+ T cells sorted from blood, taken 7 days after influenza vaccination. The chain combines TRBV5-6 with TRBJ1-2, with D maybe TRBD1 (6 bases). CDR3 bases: TGTGCCAGCAGTACAGGGCCCTATGGCTACACCTTC. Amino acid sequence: CASSTGPYGYTF.